This T cell receptor beta chain was retrieved from a study of T cell repertoires in ileal Crohn's disease. At the level of the study: All patients had surgery for stricturing (about 60%) or penetrating (around 39%) disease. Per sample, about 480 nanograms of biopsy DNA were TCRB immunosequenced. Study-level results: Active smokers at surgery had more clonal expansions than non-smokers.

About this clone: Its target is not known.

Looked up from germline, CDR1 is SGHRS and CDR2 is YFSETQ. This CDR3 contains 15 residues. The J segment lost 5 bases and the V segment lost 4 bases, leaving 12 bases of the junction unmatched. Clones were read by immunoSEQ multiplex PCR, and TCRdb kept only the in-frame ones, dropping some. This sample has about 5,300 clones, with 82% found just once. Time point: inflamed ileum from the surgical specimen. Included were adult ileal or ileocolonic Crohn's patients indicated for ileocolonic resection. Sample: ileal tissue. This receptor was taken from an adult with Crohn's disease. This chain connects TRBV5-1 to TRBJ2-7, with 7 bases matching TRBD2. The CDR3 nucleotides read TGCGCCAGCAGCGTCGCCGGGACTACCAACGACGAGCAGTACTTC. It yields the protein CASSVAGTTNDEQYF.